The rows below give T cell receptor beta chains drawn from one sample of a study of blood T cell repertoires in COVID-19. Using immunoSEQ multiplex PCR, the repertoire was profiled, and TCRdb retains in-frame clones only, with some absent. The profile covers 85,000 to 100,000 clones, with 70% to 90% appearing a single time and approximately 12% taken by the ten largest. The sequenced sample was peripheral blood. The receptors stem from a woman in her fifties or sixties in a cohort sampled during active or convalescent COVID-19. CDR3s include the opening cysteine and the closing phenylalanine or tryptophan. The D gene is left open where the match is weak. Expanded clones are given a class, and other clones once, few, many or no size at all.

TRBD2,-,TRBJ2-1,TRBV19,CASSSPDRLGGSSYNEQFF,TGTGCCAGTAGTTCCCCGGATCGTCTGGGCGGGAGCTCCTACAATGAGCAGTTCTTC
TRBD1,-,TRBJ2-3,TRBV29-1,CSVESRDRGSDTQYF,TGCAGCGTTGAATCCCGGGACAGGGGCTCAGATACGCAGTATTTT
-,-,TRBJ2-1,TRBV19,CASSIPPGVGEQFF,TGTGCCAGTAGTATCCCCCCAGGGGTAGGGGAGCAGTTCTTC
-,-,TRBJ2-3,TRBV5-5,CASRQNLGDTQYF,TGTGCCAGCAGGCAGAATCTAGGAGATACGCAGTATTTT
-,-,TRBJ1-1,TRBV19,CASSISGVKTEAFF,TGTGCCAGTAGTATTTCAGGGGTTAAAACTGAAGCTTTCTTT
TRBD1,-,TRBJ1-5,TRBV28,CASRTGVGQPQHF,TGTGCCAGCCGTACAGGGGTAGGGCAGCCCCAGCATTTT
-,-,TRBJ2-4,TRBV3-1/TRBV3-2,CASSQERNIQYF,TGTGCCAGCAGCCAAGAACGGAACATTCAGTACTTC
-,-,TRBJ1-5,TRBV4-1,CASSQGPMGGLGNQPQHF,TGCGCCAGCAGCCAAGGACCGATGGGAGGGTTGGGCAATCAGCCCCAGCATTTT
-,-,TRBJ2-2,TRBV7-3,CASSPRGPGSAGELFF,TGTGCCAGCAGCCCCAGGGGCCCAGGAAGCGCCGGGGAGCTGTTTTTT
-,-,TRBJ1-1,TRBV7-2,CASSSIRGFGTEAFF,TGTGCCAGCAGCTCCATTCGGGGGTTTGGCACTGAAGCTTTCTTT
TRBD1,-,TRBJ1-6,TRBV5-5,CASSILGGARNSPLHF,TGTGCCAGCAGCATACTAGGGGGCGCGAGGAATTCACCCCTCCACTTT
-,-,TRBJ1-4,TRBV3-1/TRBV3-2,CASSRGVGYEKLFF,TGTGCCAGCAGCCGCGGGGTCGGTTATGAAAAACTGTTTTTT
-,-,TRBJ2-7,TRBV2,CASSEAGGGEQYF,TGTGCCAGCAGTGAAGCGGGGGGAGGCGAGCAGTACTTC
-,-,TRBJ2-7,TRBV5-6,CASSLGGEGYEQYF,TGTGCCAGCAGCTTAGGGGGGGAAGGCTACGAGCAGTACTTC
TRBD2,once,TRBJ2-1,TRBV7-8,CASSLVRTGGGEQFF,TGTGCCAGCAGCTTAGTTCGGACGGGAGGTGGTGAGCAGTTCTTC
-,-,TRBJ2-1,TRBV2,CASTLTRGEQFF,TGTGCCAGCACCCTTACCCGGGGTGAGCAGTTCTTC
TRBD2,-,TRBJ2-5,TRBV28,CASTTSGRWKETQYF,TGTGCCAGCACGACAAGCGGGAGATGGAAGGAGACCCAGTACTTC
TRBD2,once,TRBJ2-5,TRBV5-6,CASSQGIRREREDQETQYF,TGTGCCAGCAGCCAAGGCATTAGGCGGGAGAGGGAGGACCAAGAGACCCAGTACTTC
TRBD1,-,TRBJ1-1,TRBV20-1,CSADRQGEAFF,TGCAGTGCGGATCGACAGGGAGAAGCTTTCTTT
-,-,TRBJ2-1,TRBV6-5,CASSYSGGVNEQFF,TGTGCCAGCAGTTACTCCGGAGGGGTCAATGAGCAGTTCTTC
TRBD1,-,TRBJ2-1,TRBV11-3,CASSKDRGGEQFF,TGTGCCAGCAGCAAGGACAGGGGGGGTGAGCAGTTCTTC
TRBD1,-,TRBJ1-3,TRBV11-2,CASSLTGVGNTIYF,TGTGCCAGCAGCCTAACAGGGGTTGGAAACACCATATATTTT
-,-,TRBJ1-1,TRBV3-1/TRBV3-2,CASSHRQTLNTEAFF,TGTGCCAGCAGCCATCGACAGACCCTGAACACTGAAGCTTTCTTT
TRBD1,-,TRBJ1-1,TRBV18,CASSPKQGATEAFF,TGTGCCAGCTCACCGAAGCAGGGGGCCACTGAAGCTTTCTTT
-,once,TRBJ1-1,TRBV28,CASRTGSLRNTEAFF,TGTGCCAGCAGAACAGGGAGTTTGCGAAACACTGAAGCTTTCTTT
-,-,TRBJ2-7,TRBV5-1,CASSLLPAGASYEQYF,TGCGCCAGCAGCTTGCTTCCCGCGGGGGCCTCCTACGAGCAGTACTTC
TRBD2,-,TRBJ2-5,TRBV10-3,CAIRGAGGDETQYF,TGTGCCATCCGGGGGGCGGGGGGCGACGAGACCCAGTACTTC
-,once,TRBJ1-6,TRBV4-1,CASSQTGDVSPLHF,TGCGCCAGCAGCCAAACGGGAGATGTGTCACCCCTCCACTTT
-,-,TRBJ2-1,TRBV21-1,CASSRDRENEQFF,TGTGCCAGCAGCCGGGACAGGGAAAATGAGCAGTTCTTC
-,-,TRBJ1-1,TRBV6-5,CASSWRVGTEAFF,TGTGCCAGCAGTTGGAGGGTGGGCACTGAAGCTTTCTTT
-,-,TRBJ2-7,TRBV7-9,CASSSPSTGSYEQYF,TGTGCCAGCAGCTCCCCCTCGACAGGTTCCTACGAGCAGTACTTC
-,-,TRBJ1-2,TRBV5-1,CASSLESGQGAYGYTF,TGCGCCAGCAGCTTGGAATCAGGCCAAGGGGCCTATGGCTACACCTTC
-,-,TRBJ2-7,TRBV7-8,CASSLEVSDTYEQYF,TGTGCCAGCAGCTTAGAAGTTAGCGATACCTACGAGCAGTACTTC
-,-,TRBJ2-7,TRBV5-1,CASSQGGVDEQYF,TGCGCCAGCAGCCAGGGGGGAGTCGACGAGCAGTACTTC
TRBD1,-,TRBJ2-3,TRBV28,CASSLWQGARTDTQYF,TGTGCCAGCAGTTTATGGCAGGGGGCCCGAACAGATACGCAGTATTTT
-,few,TRBJ1-6,TRBV2,CARRHSYNSPLHF,TGTGCCAGGCGACACTCCTATAATTCACCCCTCCACTTT
TRBD1,few,TRBJ2-7,TRBV6-6,CASRDRAANEQYF,TGTGCCAGCAGGGACAGGGCCGCGAACGAGCAGTACTTC
TRBD2,-,TRBJ2-7,TRBV19,CASSIDRAGGPGEQYF,TGTGCCAGTAGTATAGATCGAGCGGGAGGCCCGGGAGAGCAGTACTTC
TRBD2,-,TRBJ2-7,TRBV19,CASSILAGGPGEQYF,TGTGCCAGTAGTATCTTAGCGGGAGGGCCGGGAGAGCAGTACTTC
TRBD1,few,TRBJ1-1,TRBV19,CASSPPGTGASF,TGTGCCAGTAGTCCCCCCGGGACAGGAGCATCCTTT
TRBD1,-,TRBJ2-3,TRBV6-5,CASRLDRAVTDTQYF,TGTGCCAGCAGGCTCGACAGGGCCGTCACAGATACGCAGTATTTT
TRBD2,-,TRBJ2-1,TRBV10-3,CAIGSGSIYNEQFF,TGTGCCATCGGTAGCGGGAGTATTTACAATGAGCAGTTCTTC
-,few,TRBJ2-2,TRBV6-1,CASRSSYTGELFF,TGTGCCAGCAGATCGTCGTACACCGGGGAGCTGTTTTTT
-,-,TRBJ2-5,TRBV30,CAWSVSSFETQYF,TGTGCCTGGAGTGTTAGTAGTTTTGAGACCCAGTACTTC
-,-,TRBJ1-5,TRBV2,CASSDEGWAQHF,TGTGCCAGCAGTGACGAGGGATGGGCCCAGCATTTT